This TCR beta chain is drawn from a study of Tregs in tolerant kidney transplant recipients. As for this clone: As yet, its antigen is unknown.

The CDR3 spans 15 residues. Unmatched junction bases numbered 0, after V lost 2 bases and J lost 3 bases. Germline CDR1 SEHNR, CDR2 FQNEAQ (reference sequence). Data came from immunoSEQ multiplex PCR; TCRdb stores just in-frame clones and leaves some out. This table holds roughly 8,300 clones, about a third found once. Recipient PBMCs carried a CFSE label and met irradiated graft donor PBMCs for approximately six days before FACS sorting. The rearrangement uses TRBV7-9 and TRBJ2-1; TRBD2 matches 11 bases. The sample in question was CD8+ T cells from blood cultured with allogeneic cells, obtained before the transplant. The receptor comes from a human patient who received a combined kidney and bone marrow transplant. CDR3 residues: CASSLLAGGYNEQFF. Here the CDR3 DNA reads TGTGCCAGCAGCTTACTAGCGGGGGGCTACAATGAGCAGTTCTTC.